The entry that follows covers one T cell receptor (beta chain) sequence. The data stem from a study of CD8 T cells in Susac syndrome. RNA, at roughly 0.5 to 1 ug, was reverse transcribed with random hexamers. TCRdb ran MiXCR on the immunoSEQ multiplex PCR reads and lists one entry per CDR3 protein. The sample yields around 140,000 distinct CDR3 sequences, 95% seen once. The germline V and J ends were trimmed by 3 bases and 7 bases, with 7 bases remaining between them. The CDR3 loop spans 12 amino acids. Germline V gene sequence: CDR1 LGHDT, CDR2 YNNKEL (reference sequence). Included as multiple sclerosis controls were treatment-naive patients who had stable or active relapsing-remitting disease. The authors negatively isolated CD8+ and CD4+ T cells and FACS-enriched TEMRA cells.

Input material: CD4+ T cells from PBMCs. The chain links TRBV3-1 to TRBJ2-1; possible D gene TRBD2, 6 bases. This sequence was found in a human donor with multiple sclerosis. CDR3 DNA: TGTGCCAGCAGCCAGCGGGGTAATGAGCAGTTCTTC. It yields the protein CASSQRGNEQFF.